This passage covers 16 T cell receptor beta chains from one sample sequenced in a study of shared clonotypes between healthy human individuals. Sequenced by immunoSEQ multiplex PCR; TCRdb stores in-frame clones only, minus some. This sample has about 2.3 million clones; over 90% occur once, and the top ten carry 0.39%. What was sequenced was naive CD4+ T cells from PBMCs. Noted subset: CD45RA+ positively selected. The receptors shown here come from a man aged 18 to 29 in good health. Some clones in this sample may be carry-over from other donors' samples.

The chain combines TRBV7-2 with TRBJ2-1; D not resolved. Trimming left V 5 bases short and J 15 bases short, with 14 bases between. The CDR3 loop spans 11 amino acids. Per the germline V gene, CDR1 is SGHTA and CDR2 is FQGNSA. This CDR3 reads CASSQGPNLFF. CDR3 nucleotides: TGTGCCAGCAGCCAAGGACCTAATCTGTTCTTC.

The CDR3 loop reads CAASRVPRSYEQYF. In DNA form, the CDR3 reads TGTGCCGCCTCGAGGGTCCCGAGGAGCTACGAGCAGTACTTC. This chain joins TRBV28 and TRBJ2-7, with D tentatively TRBD2 (5 bases). CDR1 MDHEN and CDR2 SYDVKM come from the germline V gene. The CDR3 covers 14 residues. V dropped 11 bases and J dropped 3 bases, with 20 bases sitting between them. Variable domain in full (rest from reference TRBV28 and TRBJ2-7): DVKVTQSSRYLVKRTGEKVFLECVQDMDHENMFWYRQDPGLGLRLIYFSYDVKMKEKGDIPEGYSVSREKKERFSLILESASTNQTSMYLCAASRVPRSYEQYFGPGTRLTVT.

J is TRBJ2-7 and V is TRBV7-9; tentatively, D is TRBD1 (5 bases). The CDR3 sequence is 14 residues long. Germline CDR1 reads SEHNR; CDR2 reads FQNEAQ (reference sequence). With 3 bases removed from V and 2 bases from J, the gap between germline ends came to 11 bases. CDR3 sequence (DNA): TGTGCCAGCAGCTTGCATCAGGGTACCTACGAGCAGTACTTC. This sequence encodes CASSLHQGTYEQYF.

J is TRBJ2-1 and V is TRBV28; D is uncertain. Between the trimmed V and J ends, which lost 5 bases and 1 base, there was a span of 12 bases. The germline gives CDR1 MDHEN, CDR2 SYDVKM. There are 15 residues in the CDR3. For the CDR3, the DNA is TGTGCCAGCAGTGGGCGTTTTTTTTCCTACAATGAGCAGTTCTTC. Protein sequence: CASSGRFFSYNEQFF.

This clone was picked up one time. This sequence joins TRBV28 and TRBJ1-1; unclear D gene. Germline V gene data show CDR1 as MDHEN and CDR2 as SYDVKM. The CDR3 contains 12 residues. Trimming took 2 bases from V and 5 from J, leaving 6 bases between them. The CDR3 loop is CASSLRWTEAFF. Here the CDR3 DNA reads TGTGCCAGCAGTTTAAGGTGGACTGAAGCTTTCTTT.

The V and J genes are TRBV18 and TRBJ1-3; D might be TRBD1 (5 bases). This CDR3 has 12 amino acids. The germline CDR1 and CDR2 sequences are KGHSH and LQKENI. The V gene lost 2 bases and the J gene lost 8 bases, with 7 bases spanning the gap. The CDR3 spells CASSPSGDTIYF. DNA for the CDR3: TGTGCCAGCTCACCATCGGGGGACACCATATATTTT.

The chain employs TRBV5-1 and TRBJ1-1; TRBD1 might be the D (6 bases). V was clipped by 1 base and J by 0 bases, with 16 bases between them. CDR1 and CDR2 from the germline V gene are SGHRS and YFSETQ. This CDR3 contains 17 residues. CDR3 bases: TGCGCCAGCAGCTTGAGGACAGCCTCTAATATGAACACTGAAGCTTTCTTT. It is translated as CASSLRTASNMNTEAFF.

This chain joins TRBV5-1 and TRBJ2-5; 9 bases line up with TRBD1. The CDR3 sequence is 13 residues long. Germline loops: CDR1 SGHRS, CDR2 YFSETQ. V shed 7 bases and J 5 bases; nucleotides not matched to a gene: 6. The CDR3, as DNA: TGCGCCAGCGGAACAGGGGGCTCGGAGACCCAGTACTTC. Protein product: CASGTGGSETQYF.

CDR3: CASSVTSDDYEQYF. Here the CDR3 DNA reads TGTGCCAGCAGCGTGACTAGCGATGACTACGAGCAGTACTTC. The rearrangement joins TRBV9 to TRBJ2-7, with 8 bases identical to TRBD2. With 2 bases clipped from V and 3 bases from J, the junction kept 4 bases outside the gene matches. The CDR3 length is 14 residues. Germline V CDR1 and CDR2: SGDLS, YYNGEE.

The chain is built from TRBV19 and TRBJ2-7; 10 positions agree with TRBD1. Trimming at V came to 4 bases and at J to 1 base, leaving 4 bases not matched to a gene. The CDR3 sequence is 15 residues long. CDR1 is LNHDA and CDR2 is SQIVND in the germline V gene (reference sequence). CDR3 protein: CASSNPGQGSYEQYF. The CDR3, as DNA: TGTGCCAGTAGTAATCCGGGACAGGGGTCCTACGAGCAGTACTTC.

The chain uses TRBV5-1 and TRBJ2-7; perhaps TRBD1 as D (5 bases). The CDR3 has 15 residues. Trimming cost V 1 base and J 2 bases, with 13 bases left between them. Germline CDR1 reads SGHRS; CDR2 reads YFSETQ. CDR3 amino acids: CASSLTAGPTYEQYF. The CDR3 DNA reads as TGCGCCAGCAGCTTGACGGCAGGGCCCACCTACGAGCAGTACTTC.

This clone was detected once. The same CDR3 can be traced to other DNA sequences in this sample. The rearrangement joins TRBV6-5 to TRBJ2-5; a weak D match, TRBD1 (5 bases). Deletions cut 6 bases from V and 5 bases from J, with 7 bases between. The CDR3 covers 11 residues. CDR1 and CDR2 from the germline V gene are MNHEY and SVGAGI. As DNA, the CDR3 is TGTGCCAGCAGCTCAGGGGAGACCCAGTACTTC. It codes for CASSSGETQYF.

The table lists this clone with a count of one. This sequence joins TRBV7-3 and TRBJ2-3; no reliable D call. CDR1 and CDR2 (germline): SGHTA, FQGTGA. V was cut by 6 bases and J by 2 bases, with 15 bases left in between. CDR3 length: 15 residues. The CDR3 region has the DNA TGTGCCAGCAGTGCCTCTCCCCTTTACACAGATACGCAGTATTTT. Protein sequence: CASSASPLYTDTQYF.

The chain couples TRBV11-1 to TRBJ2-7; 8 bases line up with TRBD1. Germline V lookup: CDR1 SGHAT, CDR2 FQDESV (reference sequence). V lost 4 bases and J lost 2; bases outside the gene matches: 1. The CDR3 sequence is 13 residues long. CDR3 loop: CASSSQGAYEQYF. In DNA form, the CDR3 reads TGTGCCAGCAGCTCACAGGGGGCCTACGAGCAGTACTTC.

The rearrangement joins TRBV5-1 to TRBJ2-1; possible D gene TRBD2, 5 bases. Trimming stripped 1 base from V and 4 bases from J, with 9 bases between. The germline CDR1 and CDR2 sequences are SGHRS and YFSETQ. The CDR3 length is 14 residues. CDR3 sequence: CASSLLGDYNEQFF. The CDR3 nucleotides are TGCGCCAGCAGCTTGTTGGGAGATTACAATGAGCAGTTCTTC.

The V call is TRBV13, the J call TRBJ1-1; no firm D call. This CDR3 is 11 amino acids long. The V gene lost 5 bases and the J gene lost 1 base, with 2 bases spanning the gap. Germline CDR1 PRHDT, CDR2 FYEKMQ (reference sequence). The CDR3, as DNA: TGTGCCAGCAGCCAGAACACTGAAGCTTTCTTT. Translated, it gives CASSQNTEAFF.